This T cell receptor (beta chain) originates from a study of OX40 agonist ivuxolimab in advanced cancers. CDR3 length: 12 residues. The ends were cut back, 4 bases at V and 6 bases at J, with 10 bases in the middle. Germline V lookup: CDR1 SGHNT, CDR2 YYREEE (reference sequence). Assay used: immunoSEQ multiplex PCR; TCRdb lists only in-frame clones, some missing. The sample lists tens of thousands of clones; roughly 84% were seen once. The clonotype originates from an adult with an advanced solid tumor such as melanoma, head and neck, liver or kidney cancer. This sample comprised CD4+ or CD8+ T cells sorted from blood, obtained in a trial of the OX40 agonist ivuxolimab. The chain uses TRBV5-4 and TRBJ1-1, with D possibly matching TRBD1 (5 bases). CDR3 residues: CASSISGPEAFF. DNA for the CDR3: TGTGCCAGCAGCATATCAGGGCCTGAAGCTTTCTTT.